What follows are 24 T cell receptor beta chains derived from one specimen sequenced in a study of CD8+ T cells in alopecia areata. Treatment of the sample: oral pan-JAK inhibitor, 5-10 mg twice daily. RNA extraction was followed by reverse transcription into cDNA, which acted as the sequencing template. Repertoires were generated with immunoSEQ multiplex PCR, while TCRdb's copy carries only in-frame clones and drops some. This table holds more than 110,000 clones, 82% found once. Sequenced material: CD8+ T cells sorted from blood, taken at week 4, from a patient treated with tofacitinib. These receptors all come from a human donor with alopecia areata.

The CDR3 sequence is CASSWGTGGTEAFF. The CDR3 DNA reads as TGTGCCAGCAGCTGGGGGACAGGGGGCACTGAAGCTTTCTTT. V and J are TRBV5-6 and TRBJ1-1; 11 bases fit TRBD1. The CDR3 is 14 residues long. After removal of 3 bases from V and 4 bases from J, the junction contained 2 bases not matched to a gene. Germline lookup yields CDR1 SGHDT and CDR2 YYEEEE.

The chain recombines TRBV5-4 with TRBJ2-7; D remains ambiguous. Trimming pared 0 bases from V and 2 bases from J, leaving 9 bases between. Germline V gives CDR1 SGHNT, CDR2 YYREEE (reference sequence). This CDR3 spans 14 amino acids. The CDR3 here is CASSLEARTYEQYF. The CDR3 DNA follows: TGTGCCAGCAGCTTGGAGGCTAGGACCTACGAGCAGTACTTC.

The rearrangement links TRBV4-3 to TRBJ2-5; unclear D gene. V was shortened by 0 bases and J by 1 base, with 6 bases between the two germline ends. Germline V CDR1 and CDR2: LGHNA, YSLEER. This CDR3 spans 14 amino acids. The CDR3 DNA is TGCGCCAGCAGCCAAGATGTAGGCCAAGAGACCCAGTACTTC. It yields the protein CASSQDVGQETQYF.

The sample holds one count of this clone. The V and J genes are TRBV27 and TRBJ1-2; possible D gene TRBD1, 6 bases. V was pared by 6 bases and J by 13 bases, with 21 bases between. CDR1 is MNHEY, CDR2 SMNVEV, per germline (reference sequence). The CDR3 runs 13 residues. This CDR3 reads CASSRGETGPSTF. CDR3 in DNA: TGTGCCAGCAGCCGGGGGGAAACAGGGCCCAGCACCTTC.

The V and J genes are TRBV29-1 and TRBJ2-7; 9 bases agree with TRBD2. CDR3 length equals 14 residues. The germline CDR1 and CDR2 sequences are SQVTM and ANQGSEA. The V segment lost 6 bases and the J segment 2 bases; nucleotides outside the gene matches: 8. The chain's CDR3 is CSVEQAGGTYEQYF. In nucleotides, the CDR3 is TGCAGCGTGGAACAAGCGGGGGGTACCTACGAGCAGTACTTC.

Concerning this clone itself: Other DNA sequences in this specimen translate into the identical CDR3. The rearrangement uses TRBV7-3 and TRBJ2-7; D not resolved. Trimming took 2 bases from V and 3 from J, leaving 8 bases between them. The germline V gene has CDR1 SGHTA and CDR2 FQGTGA. This CDR3 has 13 amino acids. CDR3 sequence (DNA): TGTGCCAGCAGCTTAGGCCAGAACTACGAGCAGTACTTC. It yields the protein CASSLGQNYEQYF.

The DNA of the CDR3 is TGCGCCAGCACCCTGGGACTAGCGGGGCGCACAGATACGCAGTATTTT. It translates to CASTLGLAGRTDTQYF. This sequence joins TRBV5-1 and TRBJ2-3, with TRBD2 matching 13 bases. The V gene's germline CDR1 is SGHRS and CDR2 YFSETQ. Germline trimming cut 6 bases from V and 1 base from J; bases unmatched to any gene: 5. This CDR3 region has 16 residues.

The chain recombines TRBV7-9 with TRBJ2-7; D is possibly TRBD1 (5 bases). CDR3 size: 13 residues. V lost 2 bases, J lost 4 bases, and 9 bases lay in between. CDR1 SEHNR and CDR2 FQNEAQ come from the germline V gene (reference sequence). The CDR3 region has the DNA TGTGCCAGCAGCTTACAGGGTCAGTACGAGCAGTACTTC. Amino acid sequence: CASSLQGQYEQYF.

V is TRBV23-1 and J is TRBJ2-2; tentatively, D is TRBD2 (5 bases). TRBV23-1 carries the ORF label, with uncertain function. The V end was cut by 8 bases, the J end by 4 bases, with 8 bases between. The CDR3 is 12 amino acids. This chain's CDR3 is CASRGLTGELFF. The CDR3 DNA sequence: TGCGCCAGCCGCGGGCTCACCGGGGAGCTGTTTTTT.

This clone occurred once. The chain recombines TRBV5-1 with TRBJ1-3; D is ambiguous. Between the trimmed V and J ends, which lost 5 bases and 4 bases, there was a span of 10 bases. The germline gives CDR1 SGHRS, CDR2 YFSETQ. There are 13 residues in the CDR3. CDR3 loop: CASRPPRGNTIYF. The DNA of the CDR3 is TGCGCCAGCAGGCCGCCGAGGGGAAACACCATATATTTT.

CDR3 coding DNA: TGCGCCAGCAGTCCGGGACTAGCGGGAGGAGATACGCAGTATTTT. Translated, it gives CASSPGLAGGDTQYF. The V and J genes are TRBV4-3 and TRBJ2-3, with 15 nucleotides matching TRBD2. After removal of 6 bases from V and 5 bases from J, the junction contained 3 bases not matched to a gene. This CDR3 is built from 15 residues. Per the germline V gene, CDR1 is LGHNA and CDR2 is YSLEER.

The chain combines TRBV7-2 with TRBJ1-6; 7 bases line up with TRBD1. Unmatched junction bases numbered 6, after V lost 4 bases and J lost 9 bases. The CDR3 spans 14 residues. Germline CDR1 is SGHTA and CDR2 is FQGNSA. The CDR3 protein is CASSYASGGSPLHF. The CDR3 region has the DNA TGTGCCAGCAGCTACGCCTCAGGGGGTTCACCCCTCCACTTT.

The CDR3 region has the DNA TGTGCCAGCAGTGAACACGGGGCTAGCGGGCAAGAGACCCAGTACTTC. Its translation: CASSEHGASGQETQYF. V and J are TRBV6-4 and TRBJ2-5, with 8 bases identical to TRBD2. This CDR3 is built from 16 residues. V shed 3 bases, J shed 2 bases, and the junction held 8 bases outside the gene matches. Per the germline V gene, CDR1 is MRHNA and CDR2 is SNTAGT.

This chain links TRBV7-9 with TRBJ2-7; tentatively, D is TRBD1 (6 bases). V lost 5 bases to trimming and J lost 1 base, with 15 bases between them. The V gene's germline CDR1 is SEHNR and CDR2 FQNEAQ (reference sequence). This CDR3 comprises 15 residues. In nucleotides, the CDR3 is TGTGCCAGCAGCCGTAGGGGGATCGATTCCTACGAGCAGTACTTC. This translates into CASSRRGIDSYEQYF. The whole variable domain, remainder taken from reference TRBV7-9 and TRBJ2-7, is DTGVSQNPRHKITKRGQNVTFRCDPISEHNRLYWYRQTLGQGPEFLTYFQNEAQLEKSRLLSDRFSAERPKGSFSTLEIQRTEQGDSAMYLCASSRRGIDSYEQYFGPGTRLTVT.

The chain combines TRBV5-5 with TRBJ2-7; 7 positions agree with TRBD2. Looked up from germline, CDR1 is SGHKS and CDR2 is YYEKEE (reference sequence). This CDR3 has 15 amino acids. V was pared by 0 bases and J by 2 bases, with 5 bases of the junction left unmatched. CDR3 residues: CASSLVGGTTYEQYF. CDR3 coding DNA: TGTGCCAGCAGCTTGGTCGGGGGGACCACCTACGAGCAGTACTTC.

This clone was recorded a few times. This sequence joins TRBV7-9 and TRBJ2-5, with TRBD2 as a possible D gene (5 bases). The V gene lost 7 bases and the J gene lost 5 bases, with 14 bases spanning the gap. This CDR3 spans 13 amino acids. CDR1 and CDR2 (germline): SEHNR, FQNEAQ (reference sequence). The CDR3 here is CASTQHGEETQYF. CDR3 in DNA: TGTGCCAGCACCCAACATGGGGAGGAGACCCAGTACTTC.

This clone was detected once. The rearrangement uses TRBV29-1 and TRBJ2-3; D remains ambiguous. V was pared by 7 bases and J by 3 bases, with 5 bases between. The CDR3 extends over 10 amino acids. Germline V gives CDR1 SQVTM, CDR2 ANQGSEA. In nucleotides, the CDR3 is TGCAGCGCCCAAACAGATACGCAGTATTTT. This encodes CSAQTDTQYF.

This clone has just one count. This chain uses TRBV2 with TRBJ2-5, with D perhaps matching TRBD2 (7 bases). Germline V gene sequence: CDR1 SNHLY, CDR2 FYNNEI. V gave up 7 bases and J gave up 7 bases, with 22 bases separating them. The CDR3 contains 15 residues. The CDR3 region has the DNA TGTGCCAGCACTCCCCCGGGGGGCTCCAGGGGGACCCAGTACTTC. Translating it yields CASTPPGGSRGTQYF.

The chain uses TRBV30 and TRBJ2-5; TRBD1 matches 8 bases. The V segment lost 5 bases and the J segment 4 bases; nucleotides outside the gene matches: 6. Germline V gene sequence: CDR1 GTSNPN, CDR2 SVGIG (reference sequence). The CDR3 consists of 13 residues. The CDR3 loop is CAWHRGAPETQYF. DNA for the CDR3: TGTGCCTGGCACAGGGGGGCTCCAGAGACCCAGTACTTC. The complete variable domain, with remaining parts taken from reference TRBV30 and TRBJ2-5, reads SQTIHQWPATLVQPVGSPLSLECTVEGTSNPNLYWYRQAAGRGLQLLFYSVGIGQISSEVPQNLSASRPQDRQFILSSKKLLLSDSGFYLCAWHRGAPETQYFGPGTRLLVL.

The CDR3 here is CASSATRGSYEQYF. The CDR3 DNA follows: TGTGCCAGCAGCGCTACCAGGGGTTCCTACGAGCAGTACTTC. The chain employs TRBV11-1 and TRBJ2-5, with D perhaps matching TRBD1 (6 bases). The J call may be in error: the DNA end matches TRBJ2-7 better. The CDR3 totals 14 residues. Germline CDR1 SGHAT, CDR2 FQDESV (reference sequence).

V usage is TRBV2 and J usage is TRBJ2-3; 8 bases fit TRBD1. This CDR3 is 16 amino acids long. V dropped 7 bases and J dropped 3; count of bases not matched to a gene: 12. Germline V lookup: CDR1 SNHLY, CDR2 FYNNEI. CDR3 loop: CASNDPPGQATDTQYF. CDR3 bases: TGTGCCAGCAATGATCCTCCGGGACAGGCAACAGATACGCAGTATTTT. Complete variable domain (other parts from reference TRBV2 and TRBJ2-3): EPEVTQTPSHQVTQMGQEVILRCVPISNHLYFYWYRQILGQKVEFLVSFYNNEISEKSEIFDDQFSVERPDGSNFTLKIRSTKLEDSAMYFCASNDPPGQATDTQYFGPGTRLTVL.

The J gene is TRBJ2-5, the V gene TRBV7-2, with 9 bases that match TRBD1. Germline V CDR1 and CDR2: SGHTA, FQGNSA. The CDR3 covers 15 residues. After removal of 0 bases from V and 5 bases from J, the junction contained 4 bases not matched to a gene. In nucleotides, the CDR3 is TGTGCCAGCAGCTTAGCTGGGACAGGGCGGGAGACCCAGTACTTC. Translated: CASSLAGTGRETQYF.

This chain connects TRBV7-8 to TRBJ2-1; perhaps D is TRBD1 or TRBD2 (6 bases each). The germline CDR1 and CDR2 sequences are SGHVS and FQNEAQ. V shed 5 bases and J shed 7 bases, with 15 bases lying between them. The CDR3 has 14 residues. CDR3 residues: CASSVGGAINEQFF. CDR3 nucleotide sequence: TGTGCCAGCAGCGTCGGGGGCGCGATTAATGAGCAGTTCTTC.

The chain combines TRBV7-9 with TRBJ1-2, with D unclear. Trimming removed 2 bases from V and 3 bases from J, with 10 bases in between. CDR1 and CDR2 (germline): SEHNR, FQNEAQ (reference sequence). The CDR3 is 14 amino acids. CDR3 protein: CASSLLRADYGYTF. The CDR3 DNA follows: TGTGCCAGCAGCTTATTGCGGGCGGACTATGGCTACACCTTC.